The 24 T cell receptor beta chains below come from one sample, sequenced in a study of shared T cell receptors in the human thymus. The assay was immunoSEQ multiplex PCR, and TCRdb's table has in-frame clones only and misses some. The table includes roughly 700,000 clones, approximately 90% detected once. The sample was also linked to a second study, of human thymus T cells.

The sequencing input was thymocytes. Receptors were obtained from a boy under three years old with a congenital heart defect.

The chain couples TRBV10-3 to TRBJ2-5; 10 nucleotides align to TRBD2. The germline V gene has CDR1 ENHRY and CDR2 SYGVKD. The CDR3 consists of 19 residues. V trimming: 5 bases; J trimming: 3 bases; junction bases outside the gene matches: 18. The CDR3 sequence is CAISPASSGSLRGEETQYF. The CDR3, as DNA: TGTGCCATCAGTCCGGCCTCTAGCGGGAGTTTAAGGGGGGAAGAGACCCAGTACTTC.

The chain carries TRBV27 and TRBJ2-3, with D unresolved. This CDR3 is 13 amino acids long. V lost 2 bases and J 3 bases, leaving 6 bases between the germline ends. The germline CDR1 and CDR2 sequences are MNHEY and SMNVEV (reference sequence). CDR3 residues: CASSLTRTDTQYF. The CDR3 coding sequence is TGTGCCAGCAGTTTAACCCGGACAGATACGCAGTATTTT.

This chain connects TRBV2 to TRBJ2-5; maybe TRBD1 (5 bases). Trimming removed 8 bases at V and 4 bases at J, with 14 bases between. This CDR3 is built from 13 residues. Germline CDR1 SNHLY, CDR2 FYNNEI. The CDR3 DNA is TGTGCCAGCCTTAACGGTGGGGCAGAGACCCAGTACTTC. This sequence encodes CASLNGGAETQYF. The full variable domain, completed using reference TRBV2 and TRBJ2-5, is EPEVTQTPSHQVTQMGQEVILRCVPISNHLYFYWYRQILGQKVEFLVSFYNNEISEKSEIFDDQFSVERPDGSNFTLKIRSTKLEDSAMYFCASLNGGAETQYFGPGTRLLVL.

The sample holds a few counts of this clone. This rearrangement joins TRBV6-1 to TRBJ1-1; 8 nucleotides match TRBD1. The V and J ends lost 6 bases and 4 bases, in that order; junction bases with no gene match: 4. CDR3 size: 13 residues. Germline CDR1 reads MNHNS; CDR2 reads SASEGT. The CDR3 sequence is CASRRQGFTEAFF. Written as DNA, the CDR3 is TGTGCCAGCAGAAGACAGGGGTTCACTGAAGCTTTCTTT.

V usage is TRBV11-3 and J usage is TRBJ2-7; a possible D gene is TRBD2 (6 bases). Trimming took off 5 bases at V and 2 bases at J, with 13 bases between the two ends. The CDR3 covers 14 residues. Looked up from germline, CDR1 is SGHNT and CDR2 is YENEEA. The CDR3 reads CASSRRAGPYEQYF. CDR3 coding DNA: TGTGCCAGCAGCCGGCGTGCGGGACCCTACGAGCAGTACTTC.

The chain combines TRBV28 with TRBJ2-2; 7 nucleotides match TRBD2. The germline V gene has CDR1 MDHEN and CDR2 SYDVKM. This CDR3 region has 18 residues. V shed 5 bases and J 0 bases; nucleotides not matched to a gene: 12. Here the CDR3 DNA reads TGTGCCAGCAGTCGGTATTCACTAGCGCCCGCGAACACCGGGGAGCTGTTTTTT. Translation: CASSRYSLAPANTGELFF.

Here the CDR3 reads CASSLYVERLATYEQYF. The CDR3 DNA reads TGTGCCAGCAGCTTGTACGTCGAGCGACTAGCGACCTACGAGCAGTACTTC. This chain connects TRBV5-4 to TRBJ2-5; 8 bases line up with TRBD2. The end of the DNA aligns better with TRBJ2-7, so the J call may be wrong. CDR3 size: 17 residues. Germline V gene sequence: CDR1 SGHNT, CDR2 YYREEE (reference sequence).

The chain has TRBV27 and TRBJ2-1; D might be TRBD2 (6 bases). The CDR3 contains 11 residues. CDR1 and CDR2 (germline): MNHEY, SMNVEV (reference sequence). V dropped 9 bases and J dropped 8 bases, with 11 bases sitting between them. The CDR3 bases are TGTGCCAGTCGGGAGAGGGATGAGCAGTTCTTC. It translates to CASRERDEQFF.

This rearrangement joins TRBV7-9 to TRBJ2-7; 10 bases match TRBD2. Germline CDR1 and CDR2: SEHNR and FQNEAQ (reference sequence). CDR3 size: 15 residues. The trim removed 5 bases at V and 2 bases at J, leaving 6 bases unmatched. CDR3 loop: CASSRGTSATYEQYF. In DNA form, the CDR3 reads TGTGCCAGCAGCCGCGGGACTAGCGCAACCTACGAGCAGTACTTC.

The gene calls are TRBV4-2 and TRBJ2-1, with D hard to call. This CDR3 has 14 residues. CDR1 and CDR2 (germline): LGHNA, YNFKEQ. V shed 0 bases and J shed 5 bases, with 8 bases lying between them. CDR3 loop: CASSQEVRNNEQFF. CDR3 DNA: TGTGCCAGCAGCCAAGAGGTCAGGAACAATGAGCAGTTCTTC.

This chain uses TRBV28 with TRBJ2-3, with TRBD2 matching over 14 bases. The length of the CDR3 is 15 residues. The trim removed 6 bases at V and 5 bases at J, leaving 4 bases unmatched. The germline gives CDR1 MDHEN, CDR2 SYDVKM. The CDR3 DNA follows: TGTGCCAGCAGGGCCGGGACTAGCGGGAGAGATACGCAGTATTTT. Protein product: CASRAGTSGRDTQYF. Looking up the rest from reference TRBV28 and TRBJ2-3 gives the full variable domain: DVKVTQSSRYLVKRTGEKVFLECVQDMDHENMFWYRQDPGLGLRLIYFSYDVKMKEKGDIPEGYSVSREKKERFSLILESASTNQTSMYLCASRAGTSGRDTQYFGPGTRLTVL.

V gene TRBV7-8 combines with J gene TRBJ2-5; 10 positions match TRBD2. The CDR3 length is 17 residues. Trimming removed 4 bases from V and 2 bases from J; junction bases left unmatched: 10. Germline V gene lookup returns CDR1 SGHVS and CDR2 FQNEAQ. The CDR3 loop is CASSSSGRPRLQETQYF. Here the CDR3 DNA reads TGTGCCAGCAGCTCTAGCGGGAGACCAAGACTGCAAGAGACCCAGTACTTC.

The chain carries TRBV18 and TRBJ2-6; tentatively, D is TRBD2 (6 bases). CDR1 KGHSH and CDR2 LQKENI come from the germline V gene. The CDR3 runs 18 residues. With 6 bases removed from V and 2 bases from J, the gap between germline ends came to 20 bases. The CDR3 loop reads CASSCPPQPGAGANVLTF. The CDR3 DNA is TGTGCCAGCTCTTGCCCCCCGCAGCCGGGGGCTGGGGCCAACGTCCTGACTTTC. The full variable domain, in which reference TRBV18 and TRBJ2-6 provide the parts outside the CDR3, is NAGVMQNPRHLVRRRGQEARLRCSPMKGHSHVYWYRQLPEEGLKFMVYLQKENIIDESGMPKERFSAEFPKEGPSILRIQQVVRGDSAAYFCASSCPPQPGAGANVLTFGAGSRLTVL.

This chain links TRBV18 with TRBJ1-2, with 9 bases lining up with TRBD1. The CDR3 totals 14 residues. The germline V gene encodes CDR1 KGHSH and CDR2 LQKENI. Trimming cost V 3 bases and J 4 bases; bases outside gene matches: 3. DNA for the CDR3: TGTGCCAGCTCACCGGGGACAGGGATCTATGGCTACACCTTC. Translation gives CASSPGTGIYGYTF. The full variable domain, rest sourced from reference TRBV18 and TRBJ1-2, is NAGVMQNPRHLVRRRGQEARLRCSPMKGHSHVYWYRQLPEEGLKFMVYLQKENIIDESGMPKERFSAEFPKEGPSILRIQQVVRGDSAAYFCASSPGTGIYGYTFGSGTRLTVV.

J is TRBJ2-7 and V is TRBV5-4; TRBD1 agrees at 11 bases. The CDR3 has 17 residues. Germline assignment: CDR1 SGHNT and CDR2 YYREEE (reference sequence). With V trimmed by 0 bases and J by 3 bases, 8 bases remained unmatched. The CDR3: CASSLAVGTGGHYEQYF. The CDR3 DNA reads as TGTGCCAGCAGCTTGGCTGTCGGGACAGGGGGACACTACGAGCAGTACTTC. Drawing the rest from reference TRBV5-4 and TRBJ2-7, the complete variable domain is ETGVTQSPTHLIKTRGQQVTLRCSSQSGHNTVSWYQQALGQGPQFIFQYYREEENGRGNFPPRFSGLQFPNYSSELNVNALELDDSALYLCASSLAVGTGGHYEQYFGPGTRLTVT.

V and J are TRBV11-2 and TRBJ2-7; 7 bases are shared with TRBD2. The germline gives CDR1 SGHAT, CDR2 FQNNGV. The CDR3 is 14 residues long. V dropped 1 base and J dropped 2; count of bases not matched to a gene: 2. The CDR3 DNA sequence: TGTGCCAGCAGCTTAGCTCGGGGGGCCTACGAGCAGTACTTC. It yields the protein CASSLARGAYEQYF.

The chain carries TRBV7-7 and TRBJ2-1; TRBD2 agrees at 7 bases. Germline V gives CDR1 SSHAT, CDR2 FNYEAQ (reference sequence). With 5 bases clipped from V and 5 bases from J, the junction kept 9 bases outside the gene matches. The CDR3 length is 15 residues. The CDR3 nucleotides read TGTGCCAGCAGCCAAACTAGCGACTGGAACAATGAGCAGTTCTTC. Translating gives CASSQTSDWNNEQFF.

The chain combines TRBV6-1 with TRBJ1-3; D unresolved. Trimming removed 0 bases at V and 0 bases at J, with 6 bases between. Germline V gene data show CDR1 as MNHNS and CDR2 as SASEGT. The CDR3 runs to 15 residues. CDR3 protein: CASSEAPSSGNTIYF. The CDR3 nucleotides read TGTGCCAGCAGTGAAGCTCCGAGCTCTGGAAACACCATATATTTT.

This rearrangement joins TRBV23-1 to TRBJ1-6; D perhaps matches TRBD1 (5 bases). TRBV23-1 is an open reading frame, and its role is uncertain. V lost 8 bases and J lost 8, with 22 bases in between. This CDR3 spans 16 amino acids. Written as DNA, the CDR3 is TGCGCCAGCCCCCCCGGGCAGGGTCGTTTTCATTCACCCCTCCACTTT. This gives the protein CASPPGQGRFHSPLHF.

The chain employs TRBV19 and TRBJ1-1; tentatively, D is TRBD1 (6 bases). The length of the CDR3 is 18 residues. Trimming took off 3 bases at V and 10 bases at J, with 30 bases between the two ends. Germline V CDR1 and CDR2: LNHDA, SQIVND (reference sequence). The CDR3 DNA is TGTGCCAGTAGTATCGCACGATTACAGGGACAAGACCCATCAAGAGCTTTCTTT. Its translation is CASSIARLQGQDPSRAFF.

V and J are TRBV6-1 and TRBJ1-1, with 8 bases matching TRBD1. The V segment lost 5 bases and the J segment 8 bases; nucleotides outside the gene matches: 7. CDR1 and CDR2 (germline): MNHNS, SASEGT. The CDR3 extends over 13 amino acids. The CDR3 sequence is CASSLGDRREAFF. The CDR3 DNA follows: TGTGCCAGCAGTTTGGGGGACAGGAGGGAAGCTTTCTTT.

The chain links TRBV29-1 to TRBJ2-6; the D gene is possibly TRBD1 (6 bases). V was cut by 6 bases and J by 0 bases, with 9 bases left in between. This CDR3 contains 14 residues. Germline CDR1 is SQVTM and CDR2 is ANQGSEA. CDR3 nucleotide sequence: TGCAGCGTACAGGGTGCCTCTGGGGCCAACGTCCTGACTTTC. Encoded protein: CSVQGASGANVLTF.

The CDR3 reads CASNDDRLDYEQYF. CDR3 sequence (DNA): TGTGCCAGCAATGACGACAGGTTGGATTACGAGCAGTACTTC. The chain is built from TRBV6-1 and TRBJ2-7; a possible D gene is TRBD1 (6 bases). The CDR3 spans 14 residues. Germline values: CDR1 MNHNS, CDR2 SASEGT. Trimming shortened V by 7 bases and J by 4 bases, and 17 bases separated the two germline ends.

The V gene is TRBV10-1, the J gene TRBJ2-5; TRBD2 aligns across 9 bases. The V gene end was trimmed by 6 bases and the J gene end by 4 bases; junction bases not matched to a gene: 12. This CDR3 spans 16 amino acids. Per germline, CDR1 WNHNN and CDR2 SYGVQD (reference sequence). In nucleotides, the CDR3 is TGCGCCAGCAGCAATAACTTAGCGGGAGTCGGAGAGACCCAGTACTTC. Translation gives CASSNNLAGVGETQYF.